This T cell receptor beta chain was recovered during a study of cytomegalovirus exposure and HLA in healthy donors. Study-level results: The authors excluded some V segments, including TRBV6-2 and TRBV6-3, as indistinguishable.

In the PCR, 60 Vbeta and 13 Jbeta primers were used. Sequencing used immunoSEQ multiplex PCR; TCRdb keeps in-frame clones, though not all of them. The sample has 85,000 to 120,000 clones, over 75% seen once. Remarks on this clone: The antigen is unknown.

The CDR3 has 18 amino acids. Trimming took 6 bases from V and 0 from J; bases not matched to a gene: 13. Per germline, CDR1 MNHEY and CDR2 SMNVEV (reference sequence). Specimen: PBMCs. The receptor was derived from a man aged 55 to 70 in good health and CMV-seronegative. This chain connects TRBV27 to TRBJ1-5; 8 bases are shared with TRBD1. Here the CDR3 DNA reads TGTGCCAGCAGGAGGACAGGGAGGCCTATTTATAGCAATCAGCCCCAGCATTTT. Translation: CASRRTGRPIYSNQPQHF.